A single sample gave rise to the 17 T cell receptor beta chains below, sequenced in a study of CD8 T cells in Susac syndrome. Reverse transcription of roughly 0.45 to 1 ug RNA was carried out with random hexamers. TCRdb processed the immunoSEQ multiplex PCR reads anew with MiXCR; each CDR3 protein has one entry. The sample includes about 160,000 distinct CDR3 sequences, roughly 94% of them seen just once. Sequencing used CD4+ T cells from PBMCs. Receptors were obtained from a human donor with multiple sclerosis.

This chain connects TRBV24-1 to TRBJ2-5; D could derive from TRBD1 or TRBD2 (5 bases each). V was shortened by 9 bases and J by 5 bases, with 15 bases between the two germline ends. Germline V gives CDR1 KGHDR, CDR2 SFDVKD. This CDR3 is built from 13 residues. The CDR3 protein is CATSVGVLETQYF. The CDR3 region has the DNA TGTGCCACCTCGGTGGGGGTTTTGGAGACCCAGTACTTC.

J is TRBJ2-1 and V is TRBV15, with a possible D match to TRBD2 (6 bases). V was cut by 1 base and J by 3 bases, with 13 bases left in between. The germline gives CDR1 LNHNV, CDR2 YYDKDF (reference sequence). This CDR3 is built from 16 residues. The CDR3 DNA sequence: TGTGCCACCAGCAGAGGGGACTTTCAGAGCTACAATGAGCAGTTCTTC. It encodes CATSRGDFQSYNEQFF.

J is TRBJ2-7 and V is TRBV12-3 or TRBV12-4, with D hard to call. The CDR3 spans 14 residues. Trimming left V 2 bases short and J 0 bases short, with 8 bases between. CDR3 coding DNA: TGTGCCAGCAGTTTACGCCGAAGCTCCTACGAGCAGTACTTC. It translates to CASSLRRSSYEQYF.

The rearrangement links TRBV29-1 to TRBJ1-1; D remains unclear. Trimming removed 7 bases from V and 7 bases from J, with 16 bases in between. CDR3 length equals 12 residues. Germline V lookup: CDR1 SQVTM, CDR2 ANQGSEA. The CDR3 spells CSGLDIQGEAFF. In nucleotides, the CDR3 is TGCAGCGGGCTAGACATCCAAGGTGAAGCTTTCTTT.

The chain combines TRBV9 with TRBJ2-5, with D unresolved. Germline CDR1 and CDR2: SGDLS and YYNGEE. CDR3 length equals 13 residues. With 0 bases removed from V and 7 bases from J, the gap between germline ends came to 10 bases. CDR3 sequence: CASSVETVGTQYF. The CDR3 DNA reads TGTGCCAGCAGCGTAGAAACGGTTGGGACCCAGTACTTC.

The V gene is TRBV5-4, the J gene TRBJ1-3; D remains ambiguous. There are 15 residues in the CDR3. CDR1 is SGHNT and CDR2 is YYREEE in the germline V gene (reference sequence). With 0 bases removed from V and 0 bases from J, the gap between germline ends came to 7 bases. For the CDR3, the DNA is TGTGCCAGCAGCTTGGACAGCCTCTCTGGAAACACCATATATTTT. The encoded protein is CASSLDSLSGNTIYF. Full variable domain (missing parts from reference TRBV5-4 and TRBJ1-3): ETGVTQSPTHLIKTRGQQVTLRCSSQSGHNTVSWYQQALGQGPQFIFQYYREEENGRGNFPPRFSGLQFPNYSSELNVNALELDDSALYLCASSLDSLSGNTIYFGEGSWLTVV.

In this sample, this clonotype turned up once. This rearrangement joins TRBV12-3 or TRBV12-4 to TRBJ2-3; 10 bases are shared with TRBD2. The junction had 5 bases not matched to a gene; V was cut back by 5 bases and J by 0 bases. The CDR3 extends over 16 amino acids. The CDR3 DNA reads TGTGCCAGCAGTCCCGGGACTAGCGTTAGCACAGATACGCAGTATTTT. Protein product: CASSPGTSVSTDTQYF.

CDR3 sequence: CASSQGGLGANVLTF. CDR3 nucleotide sequence: TGTGCCAGCAGCCAAGGGGGGCTGGGCGCCAACGTCCTGACTTTC. V is TRBV3-1 and J is TRBJ2-6; a weak D match, TRBD1 (6 bases). The CDR3 spans 15 residues. The V and J ends lost 1 base and 7 bases respectively, with 11 bases between them. CDR1 is LGHDT, CDR2 YNNKEL, per germline (reference sequence).

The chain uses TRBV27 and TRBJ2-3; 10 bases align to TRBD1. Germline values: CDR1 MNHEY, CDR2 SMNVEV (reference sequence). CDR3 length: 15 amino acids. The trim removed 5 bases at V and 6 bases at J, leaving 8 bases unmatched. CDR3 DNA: TGTGCCAGCAGTCCCACCCCGGACAGGGGGGATACGCAGTATTTT. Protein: CASSPTPDRGDTQYF.

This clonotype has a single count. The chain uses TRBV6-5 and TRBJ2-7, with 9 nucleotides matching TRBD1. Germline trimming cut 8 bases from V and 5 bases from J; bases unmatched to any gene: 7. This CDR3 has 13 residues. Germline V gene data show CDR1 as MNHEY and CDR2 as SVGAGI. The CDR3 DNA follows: TGTGCCAGCGGACAGGGGAGGTTCCACGAGCAGTACTTC. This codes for CASGQGRFHEQYF.

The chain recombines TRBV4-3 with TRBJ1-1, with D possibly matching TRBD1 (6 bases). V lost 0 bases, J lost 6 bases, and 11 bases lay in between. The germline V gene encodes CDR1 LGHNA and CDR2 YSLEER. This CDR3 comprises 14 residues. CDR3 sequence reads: CASSQDPGEPEAFF. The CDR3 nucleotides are TGCGCCAGCAGCCAAGATCCAGGGGAGCCTGAAGCTTTCTTT.

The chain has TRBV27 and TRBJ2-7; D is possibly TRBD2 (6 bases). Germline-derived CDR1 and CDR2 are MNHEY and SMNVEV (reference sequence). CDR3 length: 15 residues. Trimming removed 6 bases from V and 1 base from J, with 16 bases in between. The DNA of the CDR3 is TGTGCCAGCAGCCTCTCCCGTGCGGGATCCTACGAGCAGTACTTC. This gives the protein CASSLSRAGSYEQYF.

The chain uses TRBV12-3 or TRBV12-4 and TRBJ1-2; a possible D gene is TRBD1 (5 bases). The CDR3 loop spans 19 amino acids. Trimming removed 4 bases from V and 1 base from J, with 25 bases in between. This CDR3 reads CASSSGPGWGGPFNYGYTF. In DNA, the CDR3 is TGTGCCAGCAGTTCGGGCCCCGGTTGGGGGGGACCTTTTAACTATGGCTACACCTTC.

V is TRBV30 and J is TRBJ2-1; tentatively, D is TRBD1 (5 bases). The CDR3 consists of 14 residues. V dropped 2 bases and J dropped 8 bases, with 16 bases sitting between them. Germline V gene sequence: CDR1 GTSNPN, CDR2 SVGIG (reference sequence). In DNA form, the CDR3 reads TGTGCCTGGAGTCGGGTCTCAGGGTACGATGAGCAGTTCTTC. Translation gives CAWSRVSGYDEQFF.

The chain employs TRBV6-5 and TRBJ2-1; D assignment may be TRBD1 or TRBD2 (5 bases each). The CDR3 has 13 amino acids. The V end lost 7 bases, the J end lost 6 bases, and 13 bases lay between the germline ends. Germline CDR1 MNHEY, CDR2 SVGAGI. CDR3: CASKLGVANEQFF. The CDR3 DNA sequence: TGTGCCAGCAAGTTGGGGGTAGCCAATGAGCAGTTCTTC.

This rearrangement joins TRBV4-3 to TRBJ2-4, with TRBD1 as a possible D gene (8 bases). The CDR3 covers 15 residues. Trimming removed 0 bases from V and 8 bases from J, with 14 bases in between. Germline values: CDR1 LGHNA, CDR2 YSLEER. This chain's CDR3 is CASSQERTGRDIQYF. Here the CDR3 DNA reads TGCGCCAGCAGCCAAGAGAGGACAGGGAGGGACATTCAGTACTTC.

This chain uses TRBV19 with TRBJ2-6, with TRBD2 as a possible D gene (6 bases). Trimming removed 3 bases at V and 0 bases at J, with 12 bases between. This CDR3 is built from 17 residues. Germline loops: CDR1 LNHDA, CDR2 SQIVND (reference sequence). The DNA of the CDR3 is TGTGCCAGTAGTATGAGTCGGGGGTCCTCTGGGGCCAACGTCCTGACTTTC. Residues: CASSMSRGSSGANVLTF.